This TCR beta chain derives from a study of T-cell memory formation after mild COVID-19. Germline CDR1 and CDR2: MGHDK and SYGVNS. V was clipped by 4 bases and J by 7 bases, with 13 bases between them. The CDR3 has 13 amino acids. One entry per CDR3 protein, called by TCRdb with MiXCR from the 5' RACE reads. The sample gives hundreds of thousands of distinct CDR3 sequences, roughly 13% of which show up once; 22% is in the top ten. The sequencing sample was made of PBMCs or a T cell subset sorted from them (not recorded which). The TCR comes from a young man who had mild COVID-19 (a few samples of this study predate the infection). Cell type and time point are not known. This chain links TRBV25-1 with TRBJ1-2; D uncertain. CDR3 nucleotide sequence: TGTGCCAGCAGTGGTCCCCGGCGGGTTGGCTACACCTTC. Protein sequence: CASSGPRRVGYTF.